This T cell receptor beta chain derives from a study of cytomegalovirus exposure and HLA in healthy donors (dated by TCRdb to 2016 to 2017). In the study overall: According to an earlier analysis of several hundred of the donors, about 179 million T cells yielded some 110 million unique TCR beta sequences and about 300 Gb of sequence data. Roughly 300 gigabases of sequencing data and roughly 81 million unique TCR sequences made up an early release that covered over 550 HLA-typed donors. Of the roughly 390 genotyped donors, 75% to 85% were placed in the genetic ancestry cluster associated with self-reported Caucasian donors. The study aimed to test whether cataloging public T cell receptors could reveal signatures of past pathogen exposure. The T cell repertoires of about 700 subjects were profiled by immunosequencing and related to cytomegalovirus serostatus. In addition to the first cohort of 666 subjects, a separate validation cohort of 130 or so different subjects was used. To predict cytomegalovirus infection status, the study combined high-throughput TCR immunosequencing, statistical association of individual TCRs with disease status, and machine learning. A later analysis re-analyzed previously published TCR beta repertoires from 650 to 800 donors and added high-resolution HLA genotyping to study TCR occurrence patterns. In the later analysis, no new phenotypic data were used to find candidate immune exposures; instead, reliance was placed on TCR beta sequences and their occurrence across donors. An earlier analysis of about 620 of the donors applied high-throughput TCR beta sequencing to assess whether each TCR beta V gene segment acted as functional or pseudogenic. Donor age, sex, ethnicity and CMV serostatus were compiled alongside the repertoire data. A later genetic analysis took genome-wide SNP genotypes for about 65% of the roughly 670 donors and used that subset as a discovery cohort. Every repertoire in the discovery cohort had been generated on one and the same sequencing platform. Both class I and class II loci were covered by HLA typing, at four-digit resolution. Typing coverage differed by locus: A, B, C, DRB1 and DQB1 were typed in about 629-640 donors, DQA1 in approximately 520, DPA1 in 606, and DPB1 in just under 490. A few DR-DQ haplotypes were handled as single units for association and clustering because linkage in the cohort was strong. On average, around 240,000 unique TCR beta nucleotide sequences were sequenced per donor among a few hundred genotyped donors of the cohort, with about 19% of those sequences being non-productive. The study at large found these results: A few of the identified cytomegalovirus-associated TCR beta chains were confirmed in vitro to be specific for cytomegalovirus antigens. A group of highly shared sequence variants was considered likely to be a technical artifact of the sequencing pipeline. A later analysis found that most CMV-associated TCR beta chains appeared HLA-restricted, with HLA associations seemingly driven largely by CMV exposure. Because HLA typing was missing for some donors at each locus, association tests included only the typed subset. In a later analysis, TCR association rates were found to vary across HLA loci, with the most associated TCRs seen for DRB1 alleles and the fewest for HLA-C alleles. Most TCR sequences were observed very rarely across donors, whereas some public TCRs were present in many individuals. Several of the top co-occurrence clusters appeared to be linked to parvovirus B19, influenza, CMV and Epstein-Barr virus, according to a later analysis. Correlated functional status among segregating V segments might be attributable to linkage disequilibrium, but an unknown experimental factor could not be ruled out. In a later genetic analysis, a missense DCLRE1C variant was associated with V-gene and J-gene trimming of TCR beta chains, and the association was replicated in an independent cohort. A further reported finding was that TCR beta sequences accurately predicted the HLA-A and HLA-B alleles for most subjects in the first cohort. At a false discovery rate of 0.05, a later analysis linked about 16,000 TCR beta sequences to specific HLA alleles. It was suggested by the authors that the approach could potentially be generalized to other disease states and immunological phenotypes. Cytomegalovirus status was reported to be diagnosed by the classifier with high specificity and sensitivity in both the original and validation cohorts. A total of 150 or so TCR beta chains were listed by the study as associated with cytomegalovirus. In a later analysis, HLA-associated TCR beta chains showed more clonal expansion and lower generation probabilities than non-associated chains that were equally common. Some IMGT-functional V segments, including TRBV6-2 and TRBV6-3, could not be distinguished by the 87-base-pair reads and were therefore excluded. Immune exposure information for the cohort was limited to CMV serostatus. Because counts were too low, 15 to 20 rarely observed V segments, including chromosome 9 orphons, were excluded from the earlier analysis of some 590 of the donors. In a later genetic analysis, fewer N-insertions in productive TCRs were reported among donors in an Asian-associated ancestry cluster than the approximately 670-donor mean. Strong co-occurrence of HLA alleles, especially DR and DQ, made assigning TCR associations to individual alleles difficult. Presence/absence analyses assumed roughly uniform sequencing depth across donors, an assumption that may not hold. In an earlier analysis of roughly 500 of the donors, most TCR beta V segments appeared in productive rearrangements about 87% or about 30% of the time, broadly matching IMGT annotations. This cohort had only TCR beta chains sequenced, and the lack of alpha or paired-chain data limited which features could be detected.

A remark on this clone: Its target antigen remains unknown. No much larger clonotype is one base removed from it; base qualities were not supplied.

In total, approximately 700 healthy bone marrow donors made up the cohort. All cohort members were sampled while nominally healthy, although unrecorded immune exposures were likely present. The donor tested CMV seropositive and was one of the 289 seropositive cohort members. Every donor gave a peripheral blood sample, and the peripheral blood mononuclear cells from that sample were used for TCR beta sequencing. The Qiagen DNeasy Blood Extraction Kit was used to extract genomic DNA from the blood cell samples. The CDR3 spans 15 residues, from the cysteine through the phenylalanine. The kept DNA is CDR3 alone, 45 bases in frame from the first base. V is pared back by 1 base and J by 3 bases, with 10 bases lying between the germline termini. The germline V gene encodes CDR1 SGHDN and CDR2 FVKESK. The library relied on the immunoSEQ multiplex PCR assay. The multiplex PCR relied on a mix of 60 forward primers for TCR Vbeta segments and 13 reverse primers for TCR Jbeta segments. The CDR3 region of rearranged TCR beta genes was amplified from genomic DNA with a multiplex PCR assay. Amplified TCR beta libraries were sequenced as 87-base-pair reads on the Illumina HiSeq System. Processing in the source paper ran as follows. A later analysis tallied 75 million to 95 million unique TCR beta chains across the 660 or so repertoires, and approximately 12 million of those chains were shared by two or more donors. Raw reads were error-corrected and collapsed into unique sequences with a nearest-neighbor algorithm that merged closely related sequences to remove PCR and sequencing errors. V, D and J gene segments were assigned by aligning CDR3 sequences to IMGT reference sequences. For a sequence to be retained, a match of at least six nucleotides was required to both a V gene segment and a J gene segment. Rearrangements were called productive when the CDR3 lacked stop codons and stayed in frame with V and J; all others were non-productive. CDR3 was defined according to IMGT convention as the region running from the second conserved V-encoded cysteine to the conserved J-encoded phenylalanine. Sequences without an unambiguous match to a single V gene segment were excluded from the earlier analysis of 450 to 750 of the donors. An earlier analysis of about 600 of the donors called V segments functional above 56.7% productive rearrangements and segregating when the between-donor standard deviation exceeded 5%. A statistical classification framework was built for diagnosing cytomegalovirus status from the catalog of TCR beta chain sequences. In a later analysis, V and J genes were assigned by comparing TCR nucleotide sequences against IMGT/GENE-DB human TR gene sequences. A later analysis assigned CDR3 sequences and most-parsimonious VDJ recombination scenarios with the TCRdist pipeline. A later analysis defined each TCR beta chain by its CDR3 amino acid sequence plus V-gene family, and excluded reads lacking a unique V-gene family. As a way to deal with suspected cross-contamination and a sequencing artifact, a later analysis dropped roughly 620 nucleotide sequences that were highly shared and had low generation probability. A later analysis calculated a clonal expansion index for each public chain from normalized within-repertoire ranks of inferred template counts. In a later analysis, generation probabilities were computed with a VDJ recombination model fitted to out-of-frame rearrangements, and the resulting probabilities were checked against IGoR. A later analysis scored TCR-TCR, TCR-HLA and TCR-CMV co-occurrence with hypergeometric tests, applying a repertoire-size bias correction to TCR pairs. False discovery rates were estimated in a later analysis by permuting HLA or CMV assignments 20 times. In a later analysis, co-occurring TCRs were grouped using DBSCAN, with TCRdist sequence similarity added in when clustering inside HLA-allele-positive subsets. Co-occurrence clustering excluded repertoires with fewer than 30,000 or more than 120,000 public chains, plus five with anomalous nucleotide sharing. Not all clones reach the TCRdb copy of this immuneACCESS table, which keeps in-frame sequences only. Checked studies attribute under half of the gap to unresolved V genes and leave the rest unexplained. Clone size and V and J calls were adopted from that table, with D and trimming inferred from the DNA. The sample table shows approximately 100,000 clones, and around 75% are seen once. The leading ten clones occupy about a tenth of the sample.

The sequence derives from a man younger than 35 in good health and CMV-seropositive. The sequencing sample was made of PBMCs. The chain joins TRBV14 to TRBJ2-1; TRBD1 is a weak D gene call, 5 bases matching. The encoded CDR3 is CASSQVATDYNEQFF. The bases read TGTGCCAGCAGCCAAGTCGCGACAGACTACAATGAGCAGTTCTTC.